This T cell receptor beta chain was captured in a study of post-analysis software for immune sequencing data. As for the study in general: Relapsing-remitting, secondary progressive and progressive-relapsing multiple sclerosis were all included among the disease courses. General study results and limits: In multiple sclerosis, normalized Chao1 diversity was significantly below that of controls. When patients were compared with controls, about five TRBV segments were more frequent, TRBV5-6, TRBV5-1 and TRBV20-1 among them.

From germline, CDR1 is ENHRY and CDR2 SYGVKD. CDR3 length equals 14 residues. Trimming removed 5 bases at V and 0 bases at J, with 11 bases between. A remark on this clonotype: Its specificity is unknown.

Presence of unique molecular identifiers characterized the TCR beta cDNA libraries. Input amounts of 1 to 10 million T cells were used. These gave around 500,000 cDNA molecules, so each molecule approximated one T cell. One entry per CDR3 protein results from TCRdb running MiXCR on the PCR reads. This sample carries a few hundred thousand distinct CDR3 sequences, less than 40% of them seen once, and the ten largest clones take approximately 7.1%. This TCR derives from a girl aged 2 to 9 with multiple sclerosis. Sequenced: blood. This rearrangement joins TRBV10-3 to TRBJ2-7; D not certain. The CDR3 loop reads CAISPAESSYEQYF. The CDR3, as DNA: TGTGCCATCAGTCCGGCGGAGAGCTCCTACGAGCAGTACTTC.